This T cell receptor beta chain was observed in a study of T cell responses to AZD1222 COVID-19 vaccine. Whole-study findings and limits: The span of vaccine-associated CD4 TCRs extended across spike, with dominance at 160-218 and 743-854.

The CDR3 has 13 amino acids. CDR1 is SGHVS, CDR2 FQNEAQ, per germline. Trimming left V 1 base short and J 4 bases short, with 4 bases between. The protocol was immunoSEQ multiplex PCR, while the TCRdb copy is restricted to in-frame clones and leaves out a portion. The profile shows about 140,000 clones, roughly 92% of them singletons. Note on this clone: Its target is not known.

This chain uses TRBV7-8 with TRBJ1-4; D is ambiguous. The starting material was peripheral blood, obtained on day 0 of AZD1222 vaccination. The receptor was isolated from an adult in good health. The CDR3 reads CASSLGFNEKLFF. CDR3 coding DNA: TGTGCCAGCAGCTTAGGTTTTAATGAAAAACTGTTTTTT.